This TCR beta chain was sequenced during a study of T cell responses to AZD1222 COVID-19 vaccine. The method was immunoSEQ multiplex PCR; TCRdb's version includes in-frame clones alone and lacks a portion of them. The sample records about 180,000 clones, approximately 94% being singletons. Study results and limitations: The peak T cell response came first, and repertoires were sampled only after it. The study reported that nearly half of spike-specific TCRs target unmutated variant regions. AZD1222 recipients seropositive at baseline numbered only five to seven.

Trimming took 2 bases from V and 0 from J, leaving 2 bases between them. The CDR3 sequence is 13 residues long. Germline V lookup: CDR1 MNHEY, CDR2 SMNVEV (reference sequence). Pooling of second doses given at about 4 or about 12 weeks was done. About this clone: What it recognizes is unknown.

This TCR was recovered from an adult who received the AZD1222 COVID-19 vaccine. V is TRBV27 and J is TRBJ2-1; D is unclear. The sequencing used peripheral blood, collected 28 days after the second AZD1222 dose. For the CDR3, the DNA is TGTGCCAGCAGTTTACACTCCTACAATGAGCAGTTCTTC. Protein product: CASSLHSYNEQFF.